This is a list of T cell receptor beta chains from one sample in a study of blood T cell repertoires in COVID-19. Here immunoSEQ multiplex PCR was the method, and the copy in TCRdb shows in-frame clones only, minus some. This sample carries a few hundred thousand clones, roughly 89% of them seen once, and the ten largest clones take over 1.5%. Sequencing was done on a sample of peripheral blood. The receptors come from a woman in her 30s with COVID-19, enrolled during active disease. Each CDR3 is given with its conserved first and last residue. The D gene is left open where the match is weak. Clone size is shown for a subset of rows, as once, few, many or a class of expanded clone.

size	V	length	D	J	DNA	CDR3
few	TRBV7-9	12	-	TRBJ2-5	TGTGCCAGCAGCTCGGAGGGAGAGACCCAGTACTTC	CASSSEGETQYF
-	TRBV7-2	14	TRBD1	TRBJ1-1	TGTGCCAGCAGCCCGGGACAGGGGAACACTGAAGCTTTCTTT	CASSPGQGNTEAFF
-	TRBV28	12	TRBD1	TRBJ1-1	TGTGCCAGCAGTTATGGGACAGCCCTGATCTTCTTT	CASSYGTALIFF
-	TRBV13	14	-	TRBJ1-6	TGTGCCAGCAGCTTCCGGGGGAGTAATTCACCCCTCCACTTT	CASSFRGSNSPLHF
once	TRBV11-2	19	TRBD2	TRBJ2-5	TGTGCCAGCAGCTTAGATTACAGAGATGCGGGGGGTAGCCAAGAGACCCAGTACTTC	CASSLDYRDAGGSQETQYF
-	TRBV2	13	-	TRBJ1-2	TGTGCCAGCAGGCGGCGGGGGCCGGATGGCTACACCTTC	CASRRRGPDGYTF
few	TRBV5-5	14	TRBD1	TRBJ1-1	TGTGCCAGCAGCCGTCCGACAGGGACCACTGAAGCTTTCTTT	CASSRPTGTTEAFF
-	TRBV19	17	TRBD1	TRBJ1-1	TGTGCCAGTAGTAATAACAGGGGTCCCGGTATAGTCACTGAAGCTTTCTTT	CASSNNRGPGIVTEAFF
once	TRBV6-6	15	-	TRBJ1-5	TGTGCCAGCAGTTACGGAGGGAGTAGCAATCAGCCCCAGCATTTT	CASSYGGSSNQPQHF
-	TRBV18	14	-	TRBJ1-6	TGTGCCAGCTCGCGGGACGGACGAAATTCACCCCTCCACTTT	CASSRDGRNSPLHF
-	TRBV27	23	TRBD2	TRBJ2-5	TGTGCCAGCAGCACCTTCAGTTTGGGACTAGCCAGTAGCCAGCGTCCCTTCCAAGAGACCCAGTACTTC	CASSTFSLGLASSQRPFQETQYF
-	TRBV7-2	15	-	TRBJ1-2	TGTGCCAGCAGCTTAGGGGAAGGCGGGACCTATGGCTACACCTTC	CASSLGEGGTYGYTF
-	TRBV11-2	16	TRBD1	TRBJ1-3	TGTGCCAGCAGCCCTCGGACAGGGGGTAAAGAAAACACCATATATTTT	CASSPRTGGKENTIYF
-	TRBV28	16	TRBD1	TRBJ2-1	TGTGCCAGCAGCCCCTCGGGACAGGGGGCAATGTATGAGCAGTTCTTC	CASSPSGQGAMYEQFF
-	TRBV24-1	14	TRBD2	TRBJ2-2	TGTGCCACTCAACTAGCGGTTAGCACCGGGGAGCTGTTTTTT	CATQLAVSTGELFF
-	TRBV5-6	16	TRBD2	TRBJ2-3	TGTGCCAGCAGCTTGAGCCGGGGGGTGGGCACAGATACGCAGTATTTT	CASSLSRGVGTDTQYF
-	TRBV4-2	16	-	TRBJ1-1	TGTGCCAGCAGCCAAGGGGGGGGGTATGGGAACACTGAAGCTTTCTTT	CASSQGGGYGNTEAFF
-	TRBV6-5	14	-	TRBJ1-4	TGTGCCAGCAGTTACCGTGCAAGAGGGGAAAAACTGTTTTTT	CASSYRARGEKLFF
-	TRBV19	16	TRBD1	TRBJ1-5	TGTGCCACCAATCCAATGGGACAGGGAGGCAATCAGCCCCAGCATTTT	CATNPMGQGGNQPQHF
-	TRBV9	15	TRBD1	TRBJ2-3	TGTGCCAGCAGCCCGCGGGACAGGGTGGCAGATACGCAGTATTTT	CASSPRDRVADTQYF
-	TRBV19	15	TRBD1	TRBJ1-1	TGTGCCAGTAGTATCCCCTGGACAGGGGGCACTGAAGCTTTCTTT	CASSIPWTGGTEAFF
-	TRBV18	13	-	TRBJ1-1	TGTGCCAGCTCACCTCTCAGGGACACTGAAGCTTTCTTT	CASSPLRDTEAFF
-	TRBV11-3	16	-	TRBJ1-2	TGTGCCAGCAGCTTACGGGGTAAGGCAGAAGTGGATGGCTACACCTTC	CASSLRGKAEVDGYTF
-	TRBV28	16	-	TRBJ1-5	TGTGCCAGCAGTCGAAACGACAGGCTTAGCAATCAGCCCCAGCATTTT	CASSRNDRLSNQPQHF
-	TRBV7-9	14	TRBD1	TRBJ1-5	TGTGCCAGCAGTCAAGGGGACAGGACCCAGCCCCAGCATTTT	CASSQGDRTQPQHF
-	TRBV6-5	16	-	TRBJ2-1	TGTGCCAGCAGTTACTCTTCCGGGAGCTCCTACAATGAGCAGTTCTTC	CASSYSSGSSYNEQFF
-	TRBV3-1/TRBV3-2	15	-	TRBJ1-1	TGTGCCAGCAGCCAAGAGGCGGGACCCAAGACCGAAGCTTTCTTT	CASSQEAGPKTEAFF
-	TRBV6-5	13	-	TRBJ2-5	TGTGCCAGCAGCCGCGGACTGGGGGAGACCCAGTACTTC	CASSRGLGETQYF
-	TRBV2	14	-	TRBJ1-2	TGTGCCAGCAGTGAATTCCGGAGTCAGCAGGGCTACACCTTC	CASSEFRSQQGYTF
-	TRBV5-5	15	-	TRBJ2-7	TGTGCCAGCAGCTCCATGTCGGGGAAAACCTACGAGCAGTACTTC	CASSSMSGKTYEQYF
-	TRBV6-1	13	-	TRBJ1-4	TGTGCCAGCAGTGATCCCGGACAGGAAAAACTGTTTTTT	CASSDPGQEKLFF
-	TRBV4-2	15	-	TRBJ2-1	TGTGCCAGCAGCCAAGATTGGAGGGGATACAATGAGCAGTTCTTC	CASSQDWRGYNEQFF
-	TRBV7-2	14	TRBD1	TRBJ1-4	TGTGCCAGCAGCCCCGGGACAGGGCATGAAAAACTGTTTTTT	CASSPGTGHEKLFF
-	TRBV5-1	16	TRBD1	TRBJ1-3	TGCGCCAGCAGCCCAGCCGGGACAGGGACTGGAAACACCATATATTTT	CASSPAGTGTGNTIYF
once	TRBV7-8	12	TRBD2	TRBJ2-1	TGTGCCAGCAGCTTAGGGGGACTAGCCCCGTTCTTC	CASSLGGLAPFF
-	TRBV4-1	17	-	TRBJ2-7	TGCGCCAGCAGCCAAGATCGTTCAGGGCCTCGCCGTGACGAGCAGTACTTC	CASSQDRSGPRRDEQYF
-	TRBV21-1	14	-	TRBJ1-1	TGTGCCAGCAGCAGGACAGGGTGTAGCACTGAAGCTTTCTTT	CASSRTGCSTEAFF
-	TRBV28	14	-	TRBJ1-5	TGTGCCAGCAGCCTCTCCCCTCCCAATCAGCCCCAGCATTTT	CASSLSPPNQPQHF
-	TRBV21-1	11	-	TRBJ2-7	TGTGCCAGCCCCGACAACCACGAGCAGTACTTC	CASPDNHEQYF
-	TRBV6-7	14	-	TRBJ1-2	TGTGCCAGCAGTTACCCCGGAGACAACTATGGCTACACCTTC	CASSYPGDNYGYTF
-	TRBV9	17	-	TRBJ1-3	TGTGCCAGCAGCGTATGGGACACGGAGAGCTCTGGAAACACCATATATTTT	CASSVWDTESSGNTIYF
-	TRBV28	14	-	TRBJ1-3	TGTGCCAGCAGTTTAATGGGGGGTTTAAACACCATATATTTT	CASSLMGGLNTIYF
medium-sized	TRBV5-6	12	-	TRBJ2-2	TGTGCCAGCAGCTTCGTTCTCGGGGAGCTGTTTTTT	CASSFVLGELFF
-	TRBV28	15	-	TRBJ2-2	TGTGCCAGCAGCGACAGAACCCAAAAAACCGGGGAGCTGTTTTTT	CASSDRTQKTGELFF
-	TRBV18	13	-	TRBJ2-2	TGTGCCAGCTCACCAAAGCTCGGCGGGGAGCTGTTTTTT	CASSPKLGGELFF
-	TRBV6-5	14	-	TRBJ2-2	TGTGCCAGCAGTTACTGGTCTAGCACCGGGGAGCTGTTTTTT	CASSYWSSTGELFF
few	TRBV6-5	14	-	TRBJ1-1	TGTGCCAGCAGTTTCTCGGAAGGGAGCACTGAAGCTTTCTTT	CASSFSEGSTEAFF
-	TRBV2	14	-	TRBJ1-3	TGTGCCAGCAGTGAGGATAAAGCGGGAAACACCATATATTTT	CASSEDKAGNTIYF
-	TRBV7-9	14	TRBD1	TRBJ1-2	TGTGCCAGCAGCTACGGACAGGGGGCGTTTGGCTACACCTTC	CASSYGQGAFGYTF
once	TRBV6-5	15	TRBD1	TRBJ2-1	TGTGCCAGCAACGGACAGGGGGTCGCCTACAATGAGCAGTTCTTC	CASNGQGVAYNEQFF
-	TRBV3-1/TRBV3-2	15	-	TRBJ1-2	TGTGCCAGCAGCCAAGATGTTTCAGGGTTTTATGGCTACACCTTC	CASSQDVSGFYGYTF
-	TRBV11-3	16	-	TRBJ2-5	TGTGCCAGCAGCTTAACCCCCCTGGCGGGGCGGGAGACCCAGTACTTC	CASSLTPLAGRETQYF
-	TRBV6-6	14	TRBD1	TRBJ1-6	TGTGCCAGCGGACAGGGGGCTAATCATTCACCCCTCCACTTT	CASGQGANHSPLHF
-	TRBV7-2	15	-	TRBJ1-6	TGTGCCAGCAGCTTAGCCTTGACGGGGAAATCACCCCTCCACTTT	CASSLALTGKSPLHF
-	TRBV6-5	12	-	TRBJ2-2	TGTGCCAGCAGTCCCCCGGGGGGGGAGCTGTTTTTT	CASSPPGGELFF
-	TRBV3-1/TRBV3-2	14	-	TRBJ2-3	TGTGCCAGCAGCCAAGATCTAGGTACAGATACGCAGTATTTT	CASSQDLGTDTQYF
-	TRBV7-3	13	-	TRBJ2-5	TGTGCCAGCAGCTTAACGCCCCGGGAGACCCAGTACTTC	CASSLTPRETQYF
-	TRBV16	14	TRBD2	TRBJ2-1	TGTGCCAGCAGCCAAGGGGGGGTCCCAAATGAGCAGTTCTTC	CASSQGGVPNEQFF
few	TRBV2	13	-	TRBJ1-6	TGTGCCAGCGAGGCCGAAATTAATTCACCCCTCCACTTT	CASEAEINSPLHF
-	TRBV4-1	13	-	TRBJ2-7	TGCGCCAGCAGCCAAGGTACAGATTACGAGCAGTACTTC	CASSQGTDYEQYF